These T cell receptor beta chains were read from a single sample in a study of Ad26.COV2.S vaccination and SARS-CoV-2 variants. Measured with immunoSEQ multiplex PCR; TCRdb has only the in-frame clones, and not every one. Found here are about 440,000 clones, roughly 91% of them singletons; the top ten hold roughly 4%. The sample here was peripheral blood, taken in a trial of Ad26.COV2.S vaccine versus placebo. The origin of the receptors is a person aged 18 to 65 who received the Ad26.COV2.S COVID-19 vaccine or a placebo. Each CDR3 is given with its conserved first and last residue. The order of the fields is clone size, J gene, D gene, V gene, CDR3 protein, CDR3 DNA. D genes are given only for firm matches. Clone size appears in some rows only: once, few, many, or a class for an expanded clone.

size: -
J: TRBJ1-5
D: -
V: TRBV28
CDR3: CASSFYEGDNQPQHF
DNA: TGTGCCAGCAGTTTTTACGAGGGCGACAATCAGCCCCAGCATTTT

size: -
J: TRBJ2-1
D: -
V: TRBV19
CDR3: CASSILPSSYNEQFF
DNA: TGTGCCAGTAGTATTCTCCCGAGCTCCTACAATGAGCAGTTCTTC

size: -
J: TRBJ1-2
D: -
V: TRBV25-1
CDR3: CASSDTRSNYGYTF
DNA: TGTGCCAGCAGTGACACCAGGTCTAACTATGGCTACACCTTC

size: -
J: TRBJ2-7
D: -
V: TRBV7-2
CDR3: CASSPLSYEQYF
DNA: TGTGCCAGCAGCCCGCTGAGCTACGAGCAGTACTTC

size: -
J: TRBJ2-7
D: TRBD1
V: TRBV27
CDR3: CASSGRDRATYEQYF
DNA: TGTGCCAGCAGTGGCCGGGACAGGGCCACCTACGAGCAGTACTTC

size: few
J: TRBJ2-7
D: TRBD2
V: TRBV6-1
CDR3: CASSEGTSGSSYEQYF
DNA: TGTGCCAGCAGTGAAGGGACTAGCGGGAGTTCTTACGAGCAGTACTTC

size: -
J: TRBJ2-7
D: -
V: TRBV24-1
CDR3: CATSRGKSSYEQYF
DNA: TGTGCCACCAGCCGAGGGAAGAGCTCCTACGAGCAGTACTTC

size: -
J: TRBJ2-7
D: TRBD2
V: TRBV6-2/TRBV6-3
CDR3: CASSYSGGSGNEQYF
DNA: TGTGCCAGCAGTTACTCTGGCGGGAGTGGTAACGAGCAGTACTTC

size: -
J: TRBJ2-5
D: TRBD2
V: TRBV3-1/TRBV3-2
CDR3: CASSSPAGLAGGQETQYF
DNA: TGTGCCAGCAGCTCCCCAGCAGGACTAGCGGGAGGACAAGAGACCCAGTACTTC

size: -
J: TRBJ2-1
D: TRBD2
V: TRBV25-1
CDR3: CASSEAGGNNEQFF
DNA: TGTGCCAGCAGTGAAGCGGGAGGGAACAATGAGCAGTTCTTC

size: -
J: TRBJ2-1
D: TRBD2
V: TRBV10-3
CDR3: CATQLAGAYNEQFF
DNA: TGTGCCACACAACTAGCGGGAGCCTACAATGAGCAGTTCTTC

size: -
J: TRBJ2-5
D: -
V: TRBV6-2/TRBV6-3
CDR3: CASSYMTLQETQYF
DNA: TGTGCCAGCAGTTACATGACCCTCCAAGAGACCCAGTACTTC

size: -
J: TRBJ1-4
D: TRBD1
V: TRBV28
CDR3: CASSPYRGGDEKLFF
DNA: TGTGCCAGCAGTCCCTACAGGGGAGGGGATGAAAAACTGTTTTTT

size: -
J: TRBJ2-1
D: -
V: TRBV5-5
CDR3: CASSLEPGSFNEQFF
DNA: TGTGCCAGCAGCTTGGAGCCCGGGAGCTTTAATGAGCAGTTCTTC

size: -
J: TRBJ2-7
D: -
V: TRBV9
CDR3: CASSVEGAPVYEQYF
DNA: TGTGCCAGCAGCGTAGAGGGTGCCCCCGTCTACGAGCAGTACTTC

size: -
J: TRBJ1-2
D: -
V: TRBV6-5
CDR3: CASSQDGEVNYGYTF
DNA: TGTGCCAGCAGTCAGGACGGAGAAGTTAACTATGGCTACACCTTC

size: -
J: TRBJ2-1
D: TRBD2
V: TRBV6-5
CDR3: CASSWTSGRVYNEQFF
DNA: TGTGCCAGCAGTTGGACTAGCGGGAGGGTGTACAATGAGCAGTTCTTC

size: -
J: TRBJ1-3
D: TRBD1
V: TRBV7-9
CDR3: CASSLGTGRGTIYF
DNA: TGTGCCAGCAGCTTAGGGACAGGGAGAGGAACCATATATTTT

size: -
J: TRBJ2-3
D: TRBD2
V: TRBV4-3
CDR3: CASSERKGLASTDTQYF
DNA: TGCGCCAGCAGCGAGAGAAAGGGACTAGCAAGCACAGATACGCAGTATTTT

size: -
J: TRBJ1-1
D: TRBD1
V: TRBV5-1
CDR3: CASSILQGGGTEAFF
DNA: TGCGCCAGCAGCATACTACAGGGGGGAGGGACTGAAGCTTTCTTT

size: -
J: TRBJ1-1
D: TRBD1
V: TRBV19
CDR3: CARQGATEAFF
DNA: TGTGCCAGACAGGGGGCAACTGAAGCTTTCTTT

size: -
J: TRBJ1-5
D: -
V: TRBV27
CDR3: CASSLAPELNQPQHF
DNA: TGTGCCAGCAGTTTAGCCCCGGAACTTAATCAGCCCCAGCATTTT

size: -
J: TRBJ2-2
D: -
V: TRBV19
CDR3: CASSPSPPRSGELFF
DNA: TGTGCCAGTAGTCCGTCCCCCCCCCGTTCCGGGGAGCTGTTTTTT

size: -
J: TRBJ2-3
D: -
V: TRBV5-6
CDR3: CASSLLYPTDTQYF
DNA: TGTGCCAGCAGCTTGTTGTACCCCACAGATACGCAGTATTTT

size: -
J: TRBJ2-3
D: -
V: TRBV18
CDR3: CASSPKTGRGFTDTQYF
DNA: TGTGCCAGCTCCCCAAAAACCGGGAGAGGATTCACAGATACGCAGTATTTT

size: -
J: TRBJ2-1
D: TRBD2
V: TRBV19
CDR3: CASSWTSGSSYNEQFF
DNA: TGTGCCAGTAGTTGGACTAGCGGGAGTTCCTACAATGAGCAGTTCTTC

size: many
J: TRBJ2-4
D: -
V: TRBV10-1
CDR3: CASKGGIAKNIQYF
DNA: TGCGCCAGCAAGGGCGGGATAGCCAAAAACATTCAGTACTTC

size: -
J: TRBJ1-2
D: -
V: TRBV7-9
CDR3: CASSLGWRPSYGYTF
DNA: TGTGCCAGCAGCTTAGGTTGGCGACCGAGTTATGGCTACACCTTC

size: -
J: TRBJ2-2
D: -
V: TRBV9
CDR3: CASSVEPTGHTGELFF
DNA: TGTGCCAGCAGCGTAGAGCCCACAGGGCACACCGGGGAGCTGTTTTTT

size: -
J: TRBJ2-7
D: TRBD1
V: TRBV6-5
CDR3: CAIGQGYEQYF
DNA: TGTGCCATAGGACAGGGCTACGAGCAGTACTTC

size: -
J: TRBJ2-5
D: -
V: TRBV27
CDR3: CASSLRGRQETQYF
DNA: TGTGCCAGCAGTTTACGGGGAAGACAAGAGACCCAGTACTTC